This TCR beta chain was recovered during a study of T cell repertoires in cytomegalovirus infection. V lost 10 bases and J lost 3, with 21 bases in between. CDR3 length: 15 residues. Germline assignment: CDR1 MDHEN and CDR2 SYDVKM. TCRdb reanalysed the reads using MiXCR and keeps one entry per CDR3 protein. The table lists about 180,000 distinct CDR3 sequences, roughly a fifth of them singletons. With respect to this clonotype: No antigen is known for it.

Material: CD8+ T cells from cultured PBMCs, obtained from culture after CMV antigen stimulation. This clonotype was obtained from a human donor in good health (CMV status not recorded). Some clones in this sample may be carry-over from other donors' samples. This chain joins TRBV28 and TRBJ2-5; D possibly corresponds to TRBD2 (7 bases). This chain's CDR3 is CAITRTGGAEETQYF. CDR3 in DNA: TGTGCCATCACCAGGACTGGGGGGGCCGAAGAGACCCAGTACTTC.